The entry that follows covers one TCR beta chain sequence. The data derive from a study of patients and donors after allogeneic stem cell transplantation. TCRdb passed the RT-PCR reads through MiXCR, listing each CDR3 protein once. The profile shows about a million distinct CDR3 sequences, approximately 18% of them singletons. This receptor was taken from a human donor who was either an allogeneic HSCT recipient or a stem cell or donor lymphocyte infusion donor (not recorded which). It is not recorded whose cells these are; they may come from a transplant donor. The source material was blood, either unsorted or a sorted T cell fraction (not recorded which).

The CDR3 is CASMPIGQGRYGYTF. CDR3 sequence (DNA): TGCGCCAGCATGCCCATCGGACAGGGCCGCTATGGCTACACCTTC. The V and J genes are TRBV4-1 and TRBJ1-2; 8 bases match TRBD1. The V segment lost 7 bases and the J segment 4 bases; nucleotides outside the gene matches: 11. This CDR3 comprises 15 residues. Per the germline V gene, CDR1 is MGHRA and CDR2 is YSYEKL.